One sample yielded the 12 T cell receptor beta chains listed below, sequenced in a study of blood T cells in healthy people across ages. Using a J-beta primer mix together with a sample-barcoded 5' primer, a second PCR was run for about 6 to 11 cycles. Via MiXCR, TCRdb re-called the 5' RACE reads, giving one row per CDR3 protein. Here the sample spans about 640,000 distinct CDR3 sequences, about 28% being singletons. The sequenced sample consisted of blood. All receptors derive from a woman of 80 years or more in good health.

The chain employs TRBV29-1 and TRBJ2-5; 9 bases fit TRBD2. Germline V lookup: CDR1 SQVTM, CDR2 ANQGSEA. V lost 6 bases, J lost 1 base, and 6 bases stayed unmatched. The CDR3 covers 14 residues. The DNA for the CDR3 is TGCAGCGTGGCGGGGGGGGGAAGCCAAGAGACCCAGTACTTC. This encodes CSVAGGGSQETQYF. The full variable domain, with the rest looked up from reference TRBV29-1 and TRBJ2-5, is SAVISQKPSRDICQRGTSLTIQCQVDSQVTMMFWYRQQPGQSLTLIATANQGSEATYESGFVIDKFPISRPNLTFSTLTVSNMSPEDSSIYLCSVAGGGSQETQYFGPGTRLLVL.

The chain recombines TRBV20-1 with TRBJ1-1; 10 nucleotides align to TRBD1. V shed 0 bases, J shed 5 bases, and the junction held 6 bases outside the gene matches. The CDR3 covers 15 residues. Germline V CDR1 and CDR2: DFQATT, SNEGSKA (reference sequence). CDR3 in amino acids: CSARDWDRGTTEAFF. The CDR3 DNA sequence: TGCAGTGCTAGAGATTGGGACAGGGGTACAACTGAAGCTTTCTTT.

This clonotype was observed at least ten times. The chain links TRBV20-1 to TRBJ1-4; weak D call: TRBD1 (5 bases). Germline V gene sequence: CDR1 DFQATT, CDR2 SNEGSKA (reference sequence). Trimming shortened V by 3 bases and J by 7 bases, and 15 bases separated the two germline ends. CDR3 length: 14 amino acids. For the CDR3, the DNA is TGCAGTGCTAGTCTATGGACGGGACCTGAAAAACTGTTTTTT. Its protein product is CSASLWTGPEKLFF.

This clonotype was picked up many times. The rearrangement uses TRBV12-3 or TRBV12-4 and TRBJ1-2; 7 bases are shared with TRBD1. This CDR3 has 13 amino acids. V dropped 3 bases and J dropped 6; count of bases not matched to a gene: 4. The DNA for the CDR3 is TGTGCCAGCAGTTTTGGGGACAGAAATGGCTACACCTTC. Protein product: CASSFGDRNGYTF.

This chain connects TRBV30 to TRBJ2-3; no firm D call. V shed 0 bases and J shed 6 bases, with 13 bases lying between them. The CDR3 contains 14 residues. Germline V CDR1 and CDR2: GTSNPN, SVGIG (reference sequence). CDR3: CAWSVEALADTQYF. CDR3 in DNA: TGTGCCTGGAGTGTAGAGGCCTTGGCGGATACGCAGTATTTT.

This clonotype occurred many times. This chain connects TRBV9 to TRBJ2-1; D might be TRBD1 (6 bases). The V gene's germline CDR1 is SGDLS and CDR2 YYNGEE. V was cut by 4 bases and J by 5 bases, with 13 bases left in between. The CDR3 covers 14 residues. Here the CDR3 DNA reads TGTGCCAGCAGCTCACCACAGGGTCACAATGAGCAGTTCTTC. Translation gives CASSSPQGHNEQFF.

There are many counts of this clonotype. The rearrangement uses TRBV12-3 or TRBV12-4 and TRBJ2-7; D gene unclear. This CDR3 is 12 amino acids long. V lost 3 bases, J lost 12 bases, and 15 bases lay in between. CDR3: CASSLVFMDLYF. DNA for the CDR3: TGTGCCAGCAGTTTGGTTTTCATGGATCTGTACTTC.

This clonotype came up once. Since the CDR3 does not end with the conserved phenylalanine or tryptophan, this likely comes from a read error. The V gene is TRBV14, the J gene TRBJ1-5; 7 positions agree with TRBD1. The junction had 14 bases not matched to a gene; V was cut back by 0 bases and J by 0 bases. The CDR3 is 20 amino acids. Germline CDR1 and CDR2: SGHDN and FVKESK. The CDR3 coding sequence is TGTGCCAGCAGCCAAGAGTTCGGGACAGCTAGGATAGATAGCAATCAGCCCCAGCATCTT. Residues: CASSQEFGTARIDSNQPQHL.

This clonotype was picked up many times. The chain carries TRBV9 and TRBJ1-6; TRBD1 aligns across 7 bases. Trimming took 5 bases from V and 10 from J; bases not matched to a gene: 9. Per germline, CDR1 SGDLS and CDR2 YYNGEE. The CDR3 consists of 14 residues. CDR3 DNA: TGTGCCAGCAGTGGGGACAGTGTTTTGTCACCCCTCCACTTT. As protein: CASSGDSVLSPLHF.

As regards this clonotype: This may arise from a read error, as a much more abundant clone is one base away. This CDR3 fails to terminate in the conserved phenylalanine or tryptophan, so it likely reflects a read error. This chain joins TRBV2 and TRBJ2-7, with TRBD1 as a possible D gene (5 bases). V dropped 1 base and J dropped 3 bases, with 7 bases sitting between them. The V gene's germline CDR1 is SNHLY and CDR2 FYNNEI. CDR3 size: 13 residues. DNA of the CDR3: TGTGCCAGCAGTGAAGACAGGATCTACGAGCAGTACTGC. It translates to CASSEDRIYEQYC.

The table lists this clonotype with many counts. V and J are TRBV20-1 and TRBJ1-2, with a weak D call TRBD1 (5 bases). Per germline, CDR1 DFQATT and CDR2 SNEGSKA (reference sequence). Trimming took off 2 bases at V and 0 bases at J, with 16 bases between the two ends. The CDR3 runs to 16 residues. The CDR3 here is CSARPYSGTSNYGYTF. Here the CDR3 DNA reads TGCAGTGCTAGACCATACTCCGGGACGTCTAACTATGGCTACACCTTC.

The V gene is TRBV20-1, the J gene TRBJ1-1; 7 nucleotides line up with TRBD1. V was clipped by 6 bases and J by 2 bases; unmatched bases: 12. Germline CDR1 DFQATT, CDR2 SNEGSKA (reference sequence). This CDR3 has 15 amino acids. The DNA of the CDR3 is TGCAGTGCAACTAATCCCGGGACAGATAACACTGAAGCTTTCTTT. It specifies CSATNPGTDNTEAFF.